These 23 T cell receptor beta chains came from one sample sequenced in a study of T cell responses to AZD1222 COVID-19 vaccine. Libraries were prepared by immunoSEQ multiplex PCR; TCRdb keeps only in-frame clonotypes and omits some of them. This sample carries some 120,000 clones, roughly 87% of them seen once, and the ten largest clones take around 7.2%. The sample was peripheral blood, taken on day 0 of AZD1222 vaccination. These receptors were obtained from an adult in good health.

This chain joins TRBV29-1 and TRBJ2-2; 7 bases line up with TRBD1. Germline-derived CDR1 and CDR2 are SQVTM and ANQGSEA. CDR3 length: 15 amino acids. The trim removed 4 bases at V and 4 bases at J, leaving 9 bases unmatched. The CDR3 DNA reads TGCAGCGTTGTCCTAGGGGGCGCAGGCACCGGGGAGCTGTTTTTT. It encodes CSVVLGGAGTGELFF.

V and J are TRBV23-1 and TRBJ1-1; maybe TRBD1 (5 bases). TRBV23-1 counts as an open reading frame of uncertain function. Trimming stripped 8 bases from V and 0 bases from J, with 13 bases between. The length of the CDR3 is 14 residues. The chain's CDR3 is CASDRGTLNTEAFF. The DNA for the CDR3 is TGCGCCAGCGATCGGGGCACCCTGAACACTGAAGCTTTCTTT.

The gene calls are TRBV7-9 and TRBJ1-2, with D tentatively TRBD1 (5 bases). V was shortened by 1 base and J by 2 bases, with 23 bases between the two germline ends. Germline CDR1 SEHNR, CDR2 FQNEAQ (reference sequence). CDR3 length: 19 residues. The CDR3 coding sequence is TGTGCCAGCAGCTTAGGATTGGGACGGAGTTCAGAACTCAACTATGGCTACACCTTC. Protein: CASSLGLGRSSELNYGYTF.

The V call is TRBV11-2, the J call TRBJ2-7; D may be TRBD1 (5 bases). The CDR3 has 16 residues. V was cut by 5 bases and J by 2 bases, with 19 bases left in between. Per germline, CDR1 SGHAT and CDR2 FQNNGV. The CDR3 DNA sequence: TGTGCCAGCAGCGCTCCAGACAGCAGACCTACCTACGAGCAGTACTTC. Translation gives CASSAPDSRPTYEQYF.

The rearrangement links TRBV25-1 to TRBJ2-7; TRBD1 might be the D (5 bases). The V end was cut by 4 bases, the J end by 5 bases, with 15 bases between. Germline CDR1 MGHDK, CDR2 SYGVNS. There are 14 residues in the CDR3. DNA for the CDR3: TGTGCCAGCAGTGGTCCGGCAGGGCGGAACGAGCAGTACTTC. Protein sequence: CASSGPAGRNEQYF.

The chain joins TRBV13 to TRBJ2-3, with 11 bases fitting TRBD2. The CDR3 is made up of 18 amino acids. Germline-derived CDR1 and CDR2 are PRHDT and FYEKMQ (reference sequence). J lost 5 bases, V lost 3 bases, and 13 bases had no gene match. The CDR3 loop is CASSLLGLAGGPEDTQYF. The CDR3 nucleotides read TGTGCCAGCAGCTTGCTCGGATTAGCGGGAGGGCCGGAAGATACGCAGTATTTT.

The rearrangement links TRBV15 to TRBJ1-1; D not certain. Germline V gene sequence: CDR1 LNHNV, CDR2 YYDKDF (reference sequence). The CDR3 runs to 13 residues. V gave up 2 bases and J gave up 4 bases, with 8 bases separating them. Here the CDR3 reads CATSRMRGTEAFF. In DNA, the CDR3 is TGTGCCACCAGCAGAATGCGGGGCACTGAAGCTTTCTTT.

The chain's CDR3 is CASSVGGTDNTGELFF. The CDR3 nucleotides are TGTGCCAGCAGCGTAGGAGGGACAGATAACACCGGGGAGCTGTTTTTT. The rearrangement joins TRBV9 to TRBJ2-2, with TRBD1 identical over 7 bases. The CDR3 has 16 amino acids. V trimming: 0 bases; J trimming: 2 bases; junction bases outside the gene matches: 4. The germline CDR1 and CDR2 sequences are SGDLS and YYNGEE.

The chain uses TRBV9 and TRBJ2-3; 10 nucleotides agree with TRBD1. This CDR3 comprises 15 residues. Germline V CDR1 and CDR2: SGDLS, YYNGEE. V lost 0 bases to trimming and J lost 6 bases; unmatched junction nucleotides: 4. CDR3 DNA sequence: TGTGCCAGCAGCGTAGGACAGGGGGCAGGCGATACGCAGTATTTT. Residues: CASSVGQGAGDTQYF.

The chain carries TRBV4-2 and TRBJ2-1, with D perhaps TRBD1 or TRBD2 (5 bases each). V was pared by 3 bases and J by 8 bases, with 29 bases between. The CDR3 covers 19 residues. Germline CDR1 LGHNA, CDR2 YNFKEQ. The CDR3 loop reads CASSHPTSAGDPTAHEQFF. The CDR3 bases are TGTGCCAGCAGCCACCCTACATCAGCCGGGGACCCGACAGCCCATGAGCAGTTCTTC.

This rearrangement joins TRBV6-5 to TRBJ1-1, with unresolved D. This CDR3 is built from 14 residues. The V end was cut by 8 bases, the J end by 0 bases, with 13 bases between. Germline CDR1 reads MNHEY; CDR2 reads SVGAGI. CDR3 in DNA: TGTGCCAGCCAGTCGGGGATCATGAACACTGAAGCTTTCTTT. It specifies CASQSGIMNTEAFF.

This chain connects TRBV28 to TRBJ2-7; TRBD1 matches 8 bases. CDR1 MDHEN and CDR2 SYDVKM come from the germline V gene. The CDR3 runs 14 residues. V lost 9 bases and J lost 3; bases outside the gene matches: 10. The CDR3 DNA is TGTGCCAGACCCCGCCGGACAGGGTTCTACGAGCAGTACTTC. Its translation is CARPRRTGFYEQYF. Full variable domain (outside the CDR3, taken from reference TRBV28 and TRBJ2-7): DVKVTQSSRYLVKRTGEKVFLECVQDMDHENMFWYRQDPGLGLRLIYFSYDVKMKEKGDIPEGYSVSREKKERFSLILESASTNQTSMYLCARPRRTGFYEQYFGPGTRLTVT.

The chain carries TRBV5-8 and TRBJ1-4; D possibly corresponds to TRBD1 (6 bases). Germline V gene data show CDR1 as SGHTS and CDR2 as YDEGEE. Between the trimmed V and J ends, which lost 5 bases and 10 bases, there was a span of 9 bases. The length of the CDR3 is 11 residues. CDR3 in amino acids: CASRSTGKLFF. As DNA, the CDR3 is TGTGCCAGCAGGTCGACAGGAAAACTGTTTTTT.

A single count supports this clone. The genes are TRBV5-1 and TRBJ2-5; 11 bases fit TRBD1. Germline V lookup: CDR1 SGHRS, CDR2 YFSETQ. The length of the CDR3 is 15 residues. V trimming: 4 bases; J trimming: 10 bases; junction bases outside the gene matches: 12. The CDR3 loop is CASSPAGTGGRGQYF. The CDR3 coding sequence is TGCGCCAGCAGCCCCGCCGGGACAGGGGGACGTGGCCAGTACTTC.

V usage is TRBV12-3 or TRBV12-4 and J usage is TRBJ2-3; 9 nucleotides match TRBD1. The CDR3 runs 13 residues. V trimming: 6 bases; J trimming: 6 bases; junction bases outside the gene matches: 4. CDR3 nucleotide sequence: TGTGCCAGCAGGACAGGGGGTACCGATACGCAGTATTTT. Protein sequence: CASRTGGTDTQYF.

Note on this clone: Other DNA sequences in the same sample also yield this CDR3. The chain recombines TRBV9 with TRBJ2-2; D gene unclear. Germline values: CDR1 SGDLS, CDR2 YYNGEE. The germline V and J ends were trimmed by 2 bases and 7 bases, with 6 bases remaining between them. The CDR3 length is 12 residues. The chain's CDR3 is CASSVGGGELFF. CDR3 DNA: TGTGCCAGCAGCGTGGGTGGCGGGGAGCTGTTTTTT.

V gene TRBV15 combines with J gene TRBJ2-7; 12 nucleotides agree with TRBD2. CDR1 is LNHNV and CDR2 is YYDKDF in the germline V gene (reference sequence). J lost 0 bases, V lost 8 bases, and 2 bases had no gene match. This CDR3 region has 14 residues. The CDR3 DNA reads TGTGCCACCGGACTAGCGGGGACCTCCTACGAGCAGTACTTC. This gives the protein CATGLAGTSYEQYF.

The chain employs TRBV5-4 and TRBJ1-6; 9 nucleotides agree with TRBD1. Germline CDR1 and CDR2: SGHNT and YYREEE (reference sequence). The CDR3 contains 13 residues. Trimming removed 0 bases from V and 15 bases from J; junction bases left unmatched: 4. The CDR3 loop reads CASSLEAGQGLHF. The CDR3 DNA reads TGTGCCAGCAGCTTGGAGGCGGGACAGGGCCTCCACTTT.

This chain joins TRBV30 and TRBJ1-1, with 10 bases matching TRBD1. Germline assignment: CDR1 GTSNPN and CDR2 SVGIG (reference sequence). V was pared by 5 bases and J by 0 bases, with 9 bases of the junction left unmatched. There are 16 residues in the CDR3. The CDR3 reads CAWSDRGRGMNTEAFF. The CDR3 nucleotides are TGTGCCTGGTCCGACAGGGGGCGAGGGATGAACACTGAAGCTTTCTTT.

The chain uses TRBV5-1 and TRBJ2-7, with D unresolved. Germline assignment: CDR1 SGHRS and CDR2 YFSETQ. V was clipped by 0 bases and J by 3 bases, with 7 bases between them. This CDR3 spans 13 amino acids. CDR3 in amino acids: CASSLGDFYEQYF. In DNA form, the CDR3 reads TGCGCCAGCAGCTTGGGAGATTTCTACGAGCAGTACTTC.

V usage is TRBV27 and J usage is TRBJ1-1; D unclear. CDR3 size: 13 residues. V lost 6 bases and J 6 bases, leaving 14 bases between the germline ends. Germline assignment: CDR1 MNHEY and CDR2 SMNVEV (reference sequence). The CDR3 is CASSPRRAAEAFF. CDR3 nucleotides: TGTGCCAGCAGCCCGAGAAGGGCGGCTGAAGCTTTCTTT.

V usage is TRBV9 and J usage is TRBJ1-3, with 8 bases fitting TRBD1. With V trimmed by 1 base and J by 4 bases, 4 bases remained unmatched. The CDR3 spans 15 residues. CDR1 is SGDLS, CDR2 YYNGEE, per germline. CDR3 sequence (DNA): TGTGCCAGCAGCGTAAGGACAGGGAACGGAAACACCATATATTTT. This encodes CASSVRTGNGNTIYF.

The gene calls are TRBV28 and TRBJ1-5; D not resolved. V was trimmed by 2 bases and J by 6 bases, leaving 11 bases between them. CDR3 size: 14 residues. Germline CDR1 is MDHEN and CDR2 is SYDVKM. Here the CDR3 reads CASSLPAGTQPQHF. The CDR3 DNA follows: TGTGCCAGCAGTTTACCGGCAGGTACTCAGCCCCAGCATTTT.